This T cell receptor (beta chain) was identified in a study of human versus mouse CDR3 diversity and MHC coevolution. Some clones are missing from TCRdb's copy, which holds only in-frame ones; the method was immunoSEQ multiplex PCR. The repertoire holds tens of thousands of clones, with 94% as singletons. Germline V gene sequence: CDR1 LNHNV, CDR2 YYDKDF (reference sequence). The length of the CDR3 is 22 residues. Trimming took 0 bases from V and 0 from J; bases not matched to a gene: 12. The source material was naive CD4+ T cells from blood. The subset: CD45RO-negative CD62L-positive naive CD4 T cells. This TCR was recovered from a person aged 55 to 75 in good health. This rearrangement joins TRBV15 to TRBJ2-1; 15 bases align to TRBD2. CDR3 sequence (DNA): TGTGCCACCAGCAGAGAGCTAGGGAGGGGACTAGCGGGAGGCAGCTCCTACAATGAGCAGTTCTTC. This sequence encodes CATSRELGRGLAGGSSYNEQFF.